This TCR beta chain was captured in a study of CD8 T cells in ankylosing spondylitis. Points from the study as a whole: In synovial fluid and blood from reactive arthritis, some motif variants were previously reported. Disease-linked clones bore a CD8+ phenotype and were relatively rare in peripheral blood. Seemingly characteristic of ankylosing spondylitis blood was a TCR beta motif consisting of under ten highly homologous variants.

In germline, CDR1 is SGHVS, CDR2 FQNEAQ. V was pared by 7 bases and J by 4 bases, with 7 bases of the junction left unmatched. The CDR3 covers 15 residues. This clonotype was detected ten times or more. As yet, its antigen is unknown. Making the TCR beta libraries involved quantitative 5'-RACE with molecular barcodes. TCRdb re-derived calls from the 5' RACE reads in MiXCR, one entry per CDR3 protein. Here the sample spans some 90,000 distinct CDR3 sequences, around 26% being singletons. V gene TRBV7-8 combines with J gene TRBJ2-1, with TRBD2 identical over 10 bases. Sequenced sample: blood, either unsorted or a sorted T cell fraction (not recorded which). The clonotype comes from a male donor with ankylosing spondylitis or in good health (not recorded which). CDR3 coding DNA: TGTGCCAGCATAGGCGAGCGGGAGGGGTACAATGAGCAGTTCTTC. This gives the protein CASIGEREGYNEQFF. Using reference TRBV7-8 and TRBJ2-1 for the parts outside the CDR3, the full variable domain is GAGVSQSPRYKVAKRGQDVALRCDPISGHVSLFWYQQALGQGPEFLTYFQNEAQLDKSGLPSDRFFAERPEGSVSTLKIQRTQQEDSAVYLCASIGEREGYNEQFFGPGTRLTVL.